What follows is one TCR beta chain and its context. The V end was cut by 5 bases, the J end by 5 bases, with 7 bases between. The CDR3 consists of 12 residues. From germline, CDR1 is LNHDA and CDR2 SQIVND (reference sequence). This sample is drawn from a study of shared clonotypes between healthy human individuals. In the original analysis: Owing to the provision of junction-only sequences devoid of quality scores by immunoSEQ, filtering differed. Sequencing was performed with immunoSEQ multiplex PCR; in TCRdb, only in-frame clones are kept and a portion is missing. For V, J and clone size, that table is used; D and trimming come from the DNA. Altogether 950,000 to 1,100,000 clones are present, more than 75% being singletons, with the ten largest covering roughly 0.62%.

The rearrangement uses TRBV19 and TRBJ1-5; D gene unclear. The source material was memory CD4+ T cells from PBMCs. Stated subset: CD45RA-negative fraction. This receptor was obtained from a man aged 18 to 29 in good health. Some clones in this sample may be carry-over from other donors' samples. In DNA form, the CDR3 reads TGTGCCAGTAGTCTCCCCGATCAGCCCCAGCATTTT. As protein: CASSLPDQPQHF.